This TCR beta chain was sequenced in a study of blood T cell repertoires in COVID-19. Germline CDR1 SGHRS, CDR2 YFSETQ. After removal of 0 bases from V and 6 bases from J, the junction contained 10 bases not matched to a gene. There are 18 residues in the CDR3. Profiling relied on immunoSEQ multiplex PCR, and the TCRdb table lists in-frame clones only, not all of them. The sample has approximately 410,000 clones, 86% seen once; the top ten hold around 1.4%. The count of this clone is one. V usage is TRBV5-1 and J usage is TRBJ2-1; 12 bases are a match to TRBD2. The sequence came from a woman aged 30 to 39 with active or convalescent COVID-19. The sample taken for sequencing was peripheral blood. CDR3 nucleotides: TGCGCCAGCAGCTTGGGGCTAGCGGGAGGGCCTCGGGGCAATGAGCAGTTCTTC. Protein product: CASSLGLAGGPRGNEQFF.